A single sample gave rise to the 31 T cell receptor beta chains below, sequenced in a study of PD-L1 blockade in urothelial cancer (dated by TCRdb to 2017 to 2019). This specimen's time point label, interpreted: pretreatment peripheral blood. Library preparation used the immunoSEQ multiplex PCR assay. As stored in TCRdb, this immuneACCESS dataset retains in-frame rearrangements with V and J assigned. A fraction of the clones does not appear; measured against another copy, unresolved V genes explain less than half of the discrepancy, and the remainder lacks a known reason. The sample contains about 95,000 clones, around 89% of them found a single time. The ten largest clones represent around 1.7% of the sample. This specimen was PBMCs, taken around atezolizumab (anti-PD-L1) treatment. The receptors here all came from a man between 60 and 75 years old with urothelial cancer.

The chain is built from TRBV6-1 and TRBJ2-7, with 10 bases lining up with TRBD2. Losses at the gene ends were 6 bases for V and 3 bases for J; bases not matched to a gene: 8. The CDR3 runs 15 residues. Germline V lookup: CDR1 MNHNS, CDR2 SASEGT. The CDR3 region has the DNA TGTGCCAGCAGGGATACTAGCGGGGCTAACTACGAGCAGTACTTC. It yields the protein CASRDTSGANYEQYF.

The CDR3 region has the DNA TGTGCCAGTAGTATTATACAGGGGTACGAGCAGTACTTC. Amino acids: CASSIIQGYEQYF. The V gene is TRBV19, the J gene TRBJ2-7; 7 bases fit TRBD1. V was clipped by 3 bases and J by 4 bases; unmatched bases: 3. This CDR3 has 13 residues. In germline, CDR1 is LNHDA, CDR2 SQIVND (reference sequence).

The chain has TRBV5-6 and TRBJ1-2; 8 bases agree with TRBD1. There are 13 residues in the CDR3. With V trimmed by 4 bases and J by 7 bases, 6 bases remained unmatched. CDR1 SGHDT and CDR2 YYEEEE come from the germline V gene. CDR3 sequence reads: CASSPDRDGGYTF. The CDR3 nucleotides read TGTGCCAGCAGCCCGGACAGGGACGGTGGCTACACCTTC.

V and J are TRBV9 and TRBJ2-3; tentative D call: TRBD2 (6 bases). CDR1 and CDR2 from the germline V gene are SGDLS and YYNGEE. CDR3 length equals 16 residues. The V and J ends lost 0 bases and 4 bases respectively, with 15 bases between them. This CDR3 reads CASSVVGGGVADTQYF. As DNA, the CDR3 is TGTGCCAGCAGCGTAGTAGGAGGAGGGGTAGCAGATACGCAGTATTTT.

As for this clone: Other nucleotide sequences from this sample produce the same CDR3. The CDR3: CASSPGLAGSYEQYF. In nucleotides, the CDR3 is TGTGCCAGCAGCCCTGGACTAGCGGGATCATACGAGCAGTACTTC. The chain combines TRBV9 with TRBJ2-7, with 12 bases fitting TRBD2. Germline-derived CDR1 and CDR2 are SGDLS and YYNGEE. Losses at the gene ends were 4 bases for V and 4 bases for J; bases not matched to a gene: 6. The CDR3 consists of 15 residues.

J is TRBJ1-1 and V is TRBV12-5, with D possibly matching TRBD1 (6 bases). With 3 bases removed from V and 1 base from J, the gap between germline ends came to 6 bases. This CDR3 contains 13 residues. CDR1 is LGHNT, CDR2 FRNRAP, per germline. The CDR3 nucleotides are TGTGCTAGTGGTTTAGGGGGGAACACTGAAGCTTTCTTT. It translates to CASGLGGNTEAFF. The whole variable domain, remainder taken from reference TRBV12-5 and TRBJ1-1, is DARVTQTPRHKVTEMGQEVTMRCQPILGHNTVFWYRQTMMQGLELLAYFRNRAPLDDSGMPKDRFSAEMPDATLATLKIQPSEPRDSAVYFCASGLGGNTEAFFGQGTRLTVV.

This chain joins TRBV7-9 and TRBJ1-2, with D perhaps TRBD1 (5 bases). The CDR3 is 13 residues long. Trimming stripped 1 base from V and 8 bases from J, with 11 bases between. Germline CDR1 and CDR2: SEHNR and FQNEAQ (reference sequence). This CDR3 reads CASSLGDSAGYTF. The CDR3 coding sequence is TGTGCCAGCAGCTTAGGGGACTCCGCGGGCTACACCTTC.

The chain employs TRBV18 and TRBJ2-2; 8 bases line up with TRBD1. Losses at the gene ends were 2 bases for V and 6 bases for J; bases not matched to a gene: 8. The CDR3 is made up of 16 amino acids. Per germline, CDR1 KGHSH and CDR2 LQKENI. The CDR3 sequence: CASSPSPGGAAGELFF. The CDR3 coding sequence is TGTGCCAGCTCACCATCCCCAGGGGGCGCCGCCGGGGAGCTGTTTTTT.

The J gene is TRBJ1-1, the V gene TRBV7-3; D is possibly TRBD1 (6 bases). Trimming took 5 bases from V and 4 from J, leaving 11 bases between them. Germline V CDR1 and CDR2: SGHTA, FQGTGA. The CDR3 sequence is 13 residues long. The CDR3 loop reads CASSPDRLTEAFF. The CDR3 nucleotides read TGTGCCAGCAGCCCGGACAGACTCACTGAAGCTTTCTTT.

The J gene is TRBJ1-1, the V gene TRBV4-3; perhaps TRBD1 as D (6 bases). In germline, CDR1 is LGHNA, CDR2 YSLEER. V lost 4 bases and J lost 6, with 21 bases in between. CDR3 length: 16 residues. The CDR3 coding sequence is TGCGCCAGCAGCCCGGGGACAACCACAGGGATCGCTGAAGCTTTCTTT. Encoded protein: CASSPGTTTGIAEAFF.

The J gene is TRBJ1-2, the V gene TRBV18; 9 bases agree with TRBD1. Germline V gene sequence: CDR1 KGHSH, CDR2 LQKENI. This CDR3 has 14 amino acids. The ends lost 5 bases at V and 2 bases at J; junction bases unmatched: 3. The CDR3 is CASSTGTGNYGYTF. As DNA, the CDR3 is TGTGCCAGCTCAACTGGGACAGGGAACTATGGCTACACCTTC.

This chain links TRBV7-9 with TRBJ2-3; 8 bases agree with TRBD2. V shed 5 bases and J 1 base; nucleotides not matched to a gene: 5. This CDR3 contains 15 residues. CDR1 SEHNR and CDR2 FQNEAQ come from the germline V gene (reference sequence). The CDR3 sequence: CASSASGFRTDTQYF. CDR3 nucleotide sequence: TGTGCCAGCAGCGCTAGCGGGTTCCGCACAGATACGCAGTATTTT. Complete variable domain (other parts from reference TRBV7-9 and TRBJ2-3): DTGVSQNPRHKITKRGQNVTFRCDPISEHNRLYWYRQTLGQGPEFLTYFQNEAQLEKSRLLSDRFSAERPKGSFSTLEIQRTEQGDSAMYLCASSASGFRTDTQYFGPGTRLTVL.

V is TRBV7-9 and J is TRBJ2-5; TRBD2 agrees at 8 bases. Germline CDR1 is SEHNR and CDR2 is FQNEAQ (reference sequence). J gave up 10 bases and V 3 bases, and 10 bases lay outside the gene matches. The CDR3 covers 14 residues. The CDR3 DNA reads TGTGCCAGCAGCTTCTCAGGGGCCGGGGGGGTCCAGTACTTC. This translates into CASSFSGAGGVQYF. Supplemented by reference TRBV7-9 and TRBJ2-5, the full variable domain reads DTGVSQNPRHKITKRGQNVTFRCDPISEHNRLYWYRQTLGQGPEFLTYFQNEAQLEKSRLLSDRFSAERPKGSFSTLEIQRTEQGDSAMYLCASSFSGAGGVQYFGPGTRLLVL.

The chain combines TRBV6-1 with TRBJ2-2; 8 positions agree with TRBD1. CDR3 size: 14 residues. In germline, CDR1 is MNHNS, CDR2 SASEGT. V lost 4 bases and J lost 6; bases outside the gene matches: 4. In DNA form, the CDR3 reads TGTGCCAGCAGTGGGGACAGGTTACCCGGGGAGCTGTTTTTT. It translates to CASSGDRLPGELFF.

The rearrangement joins TRBV7-2 to TRBJ2-3, with TRBD2 matching 10 bases. The CDR3 consists of 18 residues. The V segment lost 5 bases and the J segment 2 bases; nucleotides outside the gene matches: 13. Germline CDR1 SGHTA, CDR2 FQGNSA. The CDR3 is CASSREPGTSASTDTQYF. CDR3 bases: TGTGCCAGCAGCCGCGAACCCGGGACTAGCGCGTCCACAGATACGCAGTATTTT. The full variable domain, its missing parts supplied by reference TRBV7-2 and TRBJ2-3, is GAGVSQSPSNKVTEKGKDVELRCDPISGHTALYWYRQSLGQGLEFLIYFQGNSAPDKSGLPSDRFSAERTGGSVSTLTIQRTQQEDSAVYLCASSREPGTSASTDTQYFGPGTRLTVL.

The chain combines TRBV16 with TRBJ1-2, with 7 nucleotides matching TRBD1. Germline values: CDR1 KGHSY, CDR2 FQNENV. The CDR3 has 14 residues. After removal of 2 bases from V and 2 bases from J, the junction contained 2 bases not matched to a gene. CDR3 in amino acids: CASSQMTGNYGYTF. CDR3 DNA: TGTGCCAGCAGCCAAATGACAGGGAACTATGGCTACACCTTC. Combining the CDR3 with reference TRBV16 and TRBJ1-2 gives the whole variable domain GEEVAQTPKHLVRGEGQKAKLYCAPIKGHSYVFWYQQVLKNEFKFLISFQNENVFDETGMPKERFSAKCLPNSPCSLEIQATKLEDSAVYFCASSQMTGNYGYTFGSGTRLTVV.

The V and J genes are TRBV5-1 and TRBJ2-3, with 8 bases aligning to TRBD2. V lost 0 bases and J lost 6; bases outside the gene matches: 12. Germline assignment: CDR1 SGHRS and CDR2 YFSETQ. The CDR3 loop spans 17 amino acids. CDR3 sequence reads: CASSLAVGSGAADTQYF. The CDR3 coding sequence is TGCGCCAGCAGCTTGGCCGTGGGTAGCGGGGCCGCCGATACGCAGTATTTT.

This clone was seen a few times. The CDR3 reads CASSSDRAGNTIYF. The CDR3 DNA follows: TGTGCCAGCAGCTCCGACAGGGCGGGAAACACCATATATTTT. This sequence joins TRBV7-2 and TRBJ1-3; 7 bases match TRBD1. The V gene's germline CDR1 is SGHTA and CDR2 FQGNSA. CDR3 length: 14 residues. V was pared by 4 bases and J by 4 bases, with 4 bases of the junction left unmatched.

The V and J genes are TRBV5-1 and TRBJ1-1; the D is unclear. The germline V gene encodes CDR1 SGHRS and CDR2 YFSETQ. The CDR3 length is 14 residues. V was trimmed by 4 bases and J by 5 bases, leaving 15 bases between them. The CDR3 DNA follows: TGCGCCAGCAGCCTTTCTCGCCCGGAGACTGAAGCTTTCTTT. Translation gives CASSLSRPETEAFF.

The rearrangement joins TRBV2 to TRBJ2-5; perhaps TRBD1 as D (6 bases). The CDR3 covers 14 residues. The V and J ends lost 1 base and 4 bases respectively, with 10 bases between them. Germline CDR1 reads SNHLY; CDR2 reads FYNNEI. CDR3 DNA sequence: TGTGCCAGCAGTGAAGAGACAGGTCGAGAGACCCAGTACTTC. Its protein product is CASSEETGRETQYF.

The chain carries TRBV7-3 and TRBJ2-3; D perhaps matches TRBD2 (6 bases). The V gene's germline CDR1 is SGHTA and CDR2 FQGTGA. The V end lost 2 bases, the J end lost 0 bases, and 9 bases lay between the germline ends. The CDR3 runs to 15 residues. CDR3 sequence: CASSLGGASTDTQYF. CDR3 sequence (DNA): TGTGCCAGCAGCTTAGGAGGGGCGAGCACAGATACGCAGTATTTT.

V gene TRBV4-3 combines with J gene TRBJ1-2; 8 nucleotides align to TRBD1. J lost 5 bases, V lost 0 bases, and 5 bases had no gene match. This CDR3 spans 15 amino acids. Germline assignment: CDR1 LGHNA and CDR2 YSLEER. CDR3 amino acids: CASSQEYRGWYGYTF. The CDR3 DNA sequence: TGCGCCAGCAGCCAAGAGTACAGGGGGTGGTATGGCTACACCTTC.

The gene calls are TRBV25-1 and TRBJ2-7; possibly TRBD1 for D (5 bases). From germline, CDR1 is MGHDK and CDR2 SYGVNS. V was clipped by 3 bases and J by 0 bases, with 12 bases between them. The CDR3 contains 15 residues. CDR3 region: CASSDPGQGSYEQYF. CDR3 bases: TGTGCCAGCAGTGACCCGGGTCAGGGCTCCTACGAGCAGTACTTC.

V is TRBV6-4 and J is TRBJ1-4, with TRBD1 identical over 9 bases. The CDR3 spans 16 residues. Germline CDR1 MRHNA, CDR2 SNTAGT. Trimming took 2 bases from V and 5 from J; bases not matched to a gene: 6. In DNA, the CDR3 is TGTGCCAGCAGTGACGGAGTGGGGACAGGGAATGAAAAACTGTTTTTT. Its translation: CASSDGVGTGNEKLFF.

The rearrangement links TRBV5-1 to TRBJ1-2; 9 bases are a match to TRBD1. This CDR3 has 15 residues. With V trimmed by 0 bases and J by 8 bases, 8 bases remained unmatched. The germline gives CDR1 SGHRS, CDR2 YFSETQ. The CDR3 reads CASSLEQGARNGYTF. The CDR3 DNA reads TGCGCCAGCAGCTTGGAACAGGGGGCGCGTAACGGCTACACCTTC.

Remarks on this clone: An end of the junction does not agree with germline; a read error may underlie this. The V and J genes are TRBV7-2 and TRBJ2-5; perhaps TRBD2 as D (5 bases). CDR1 and CDR2 from the germline V gene are SGHTA and FQGNSA. CDR3 length equals 14 residues. The CDR3 DNA is TGTGCCAGCAGCCTAGCCCACAGCCAAGAGACCCAGTACTTC. It encodes CASSLAHSQETQYF.

This chain connects TRBV2 to TRBJ2-7; TRBD2 matches 13 bases. V gave up 10 bases and J gave up 5 bases; unmatched junction bases: 8. The germline V gene encodes CDR1 SNHLY and CDR2 FYNNEI. The CDR3 is 14 residues long. The CDR3 reads CANRRTSGSHEQYF. The CDR3 bases are TGTGCCAACCGAAGGACTAGCGGGAGCCACGAGCAGTACTTC.

This rearrangement joins TRBV7-3 to TRBJ2-7; 9 bases map to TRBD2. V was clipped by 5 bases and J by 0 bases; unmatched bases: 5. In germline, CDR1 is SGHTA, CDR2 FQGTGA. The CDR3 runs to 15 residues. Here the CDR3 DNA reads TGTGCCAGCAGCACCACTAGCGGGCCCTCCTACGAGCAGTACTTC. Residues: CASSTTSGPSYEQYF.

The chain couples TRBV15 to TRBJ1-2, with D maybe TRBD1 (6 bases). This CDR3 comprises 12 residues. Germline V lookup: CDR1 LNHNV, CDR2 YYDKDF (reference sequence). V lost 5 bases, J lost 14 bases, and 18 bases lay in between. The CDR3 sequence: CATSGLGAGRTF. The DNA for the CDR3 is TGTGCCACCAGCGGATTGGGGGCAGGGCGAACCTTC. The entire variable domain, with the rest obtained from reference TRBV15 and TRBJ1-2, is as follows: DAMVIQNPRYQVTQFGKPVTLSCSQTLNHNVMYWYQQKSSQAPKLLFHYYDKDFNNEADTPDNFQSRRPNTSFCFLDIRSPGLGDTAMYLCATSGLGAGRTFGSGTRLTVV.

CDR3 region: CATRGPYEQYF. CDR3 bases: TGTGCCACTCGGGGTCCCTACGAGCAGTACTTC. The J gene is TRBJ2-7, the V gene TRBV4-2; D may be TRBD2 (5 bases). Looked up from germline, CDR1 is LGHNA and CDR2 is YNFKEQ. CDR3 length: 11 amino acids. Trimming cost V 10 bases and J 2 bases, with 9 bases left between them.

This rearrangement joins TRBV5-1 to TRBJ1-2, with TRBD1 matching 11 bases. With V trimmed by 4 bases and J by 5 bases, 7 bases remained unmatched. This CDR3 has 15 residues. Germline values: CDR1 SGHRS, CDR2 YFSETQ. In DNA, the CDR3 is TGCGCCAGCAGCGAAGACTGGGACAGGGGGTATGGCTACACCTTC. Its protein is CASSEDWDRGYGYTF. Full variable domain (outside the CDR3, taken from reference TRBV5-1 and TRBJ1-2): KAGVTQTPRYLIKTRGQQVTLSCSPISGHRSVSWYQQTPGQGLQFLFEYFSETQRNKGNFPGRFSGRQFSNSRSEMNVSTLELGDSALYLCASSEDWDRGYGYTFGSGTRLTVV.